Below are 12 T cell receptor beta chains sequenced from a single sample in a study of a mutant IDH1 vaccine in newly diagnosed glioma. Specified time point: week 23, last vaccination. Alongside topical imiquimod, each dose of vaccine comprised 300 ug of mutant IDH1 20-mer peptide. The table came from immunoSEQ multiplex PCR; TCRdb's copy has only in-frame clones and leaves some out. The table includes around 78,000 clones, over 75% detected once. Their target antigens are unknown. The input for sequencing was PBMCs, taken from a glioma patient whose treatment included an IDH1 peptide vaccine. Source of these receptors: a man aged 25 to 45 with glioma. Some clones in this sample may be carry-over from other donors' samples.

There are a few counts of this clone. The chain uses TRBV6-5 and TRBJ2-3; D ambiguous. V was pared by 0 bases and J by 6 bases, with 10 bases between. The germline gives CDR1 MNHEY, CDR2 SVGAGI. The CDR3 is 14 amino acids. The CDR3 sequence: CASSYSLRPDTQYF. CDR3 in DNA: TGTGCCAGCAGTTACTCTCTCCGCCCGGATACGCAGTATTTT.

This chain uses TRBV7-9 with TRBJ2-7; possible D gene TRBD1, 7 bases. The CDR3 loop spans 17 amino acids. Germline V gene sequence: CDR1 SEHNR, CDR2 FQNEAQ (reference sequence). Trimming took 3 bases from V and 9 from J, leaving 27 bases between them. The CDR3 DNA reads as TGTGCCAGCAGCTTTAGTCGCCCGGGGGACAGAGATTTCGTGCAGTACTTC. The encoded protein is CASSFSRPGDRDFVQYF.

This sequence joins TRBV30 and TRBJ2-5; D uncertain. With the DNA end fitting TRBJ2-7 better, the J assignment may be wrong. The germline V gene has CDR1 GTSNPN and CDR2 SVGIG (reference sequence). The CDR3 loop spans 13 amino acids. The CDR3 sequence is CAWSVLGPYEQYF. CDR3 DNA sequence: TGTGCCTGGAGTGTACTCGGTCCCTACGAGCAGTACTTC.

V and J are TRBV5-1 and TRBJ1-1; possibly TRBD1 for D (6 bases). Trimming removed 3 bases at V and 1 base at J, with 10 bases between. This CDR3 spans 14 amino acids. Germline CDR1 and CDR2: SGHRS and YFSETQ. Here the CDR3 reads CASSWTDRNTEAFF. The CDR3 bases are TGCGCCAGCAGCTGGACGGACAGGAACACTGAAGCTTTCTTT.

Only one count was recorded for this clone. J is TRBJ1-4 and V is TRBV9; D unclear. The CDR3 extends over 14 amino acids. V lost 0 bases, J lost 0 bases, and 3 bases lay in between. Germline V lookup: CDR1 SGDLS, CDR2 YYNGEE. The CDR3 DNA follows: TGTGCCAGCAGCGTAGGGCCAACTAATGAAAAACTGTTTTTT. It is translated as CASSVGPTNEKLFF.

This clone was counted only a few times. The V and J genes are TRBV5-1 and TRBJ1-1; D unresolved. The length of the CDR3 is 14 residues. V was clipped by 4 bases and J by 5 bases, with 15 bases between them. In germline, CDR1 is SGHRS, CDR2 YFSETQ. The CDR3 DNA is TGCGCCAGCAGCGCTCACGAGGTAGCGACTGAAGCTTTCTTT. This encodes CASSAHEVATEAFF.

The J gene is TRBJ1-1, the V gene TRBV2; TRBD1 matches at 9 bases. V gave up 7 bases and J gave up 3 bases; unmatched junction bases: 6. Germline V gives CDR1 SNHLY, CDR2 FYNNEI. The CDR3 runs to 14 residues. The CDR3 spells CASMLGQGYTEAFF. DNA for the CDR3: TGTGCCAGCATGCTGGGACAGGGTTACACTGAAGCTTTCTTT.

The J gene is TRBJ2-7, the V gene TRBV5-4; 9 nucleotides match TRBD1. CDR3 size: 13 residues. Germline CDR1 reads SGHNT; CDR2 reads YYREEE (reference sequence). Losses at the gene ends were 4 bases for V and 4 bases for J; bases not matched to a gene: 3. In nucleotides, the CDR3 is TGTGCCAGCAGCGCGACAGGGGGATACGAGCAGTACTTC. Protein product: CASSATGGYEQYF.

This sequence joins TRBV7-2 and TRBJ1-1, with TRBD1 identical over 9 bases. Germline lookup yields CDR1 SGHTA and CDR2 FQGNSA. The CDR3 totals 15 residues. Trimming at V came to 5 bases and at J to 0 bases, leaving 4 bases not matched to a gene. Here the CDR3 reads CASSRGQGLNTEAFF. The CDR3 DNA sequence: TGTGCCAGCAGCAGGGGACAGGGATTGAACACTGAAGCTTTCTTT. Full variable domain (missing parts from reference TRBV7-2 and TRBJ1-1): GAGVSQSPSNKVTEKGKDVELRCDPISGHTALYWYRQSLGQGLEFLIYFQGNSAPDKSGLPSDRFSAERTGGSVSTLTIQRTQQEDSAVYLCASSRGQGLNTEAFFGQGTRLTVV.

Points on this clone: Since no conserved phenylalanine or tryptophan closes the CDR3, a read error is the likely cause. The DNA is left out, because the CDR3 cannot be placed on it with certainty; the CDR3 is given as TCRdb lists it. The chain combines TRBV10-3 with TRBJ2-3; the table assigns TRBD2, which was not confirmed against the DNA. Termini included, the CDR3 measures 13 amino acids. Germline V lookup: CDR1 ENHRY, CDR2 SYGVKD. The CDR3 here is CAISESAGLPPTL.

V is TRBV11-3 and J is TRBJ2-1, with D unresolved. The length of the CDR3 is 13 residues. CDR1 is SGHNT, CDR2 YENEEA, per germline. The germline V and J ends were trimmed by 1 base and 6 bases, with 7 bases remaining between them. CDR3 residues: CASSLGPINEQFF. The CDR3 DNA is TGTGCCAGCAGCTTAGGGCCCATCAATGAGCAGTTCTTC.

This sequence joins TRBV5-6 and TRBJ2-7; TRBD1 matches 11 bases. Per germline, CDR1 SGHDT and CDR2 YYEEEE. This CDR3 has 14 residues. Trimming cost V 4 bases and J 3 bases; bases outside gene matches: 3. The chain's CDR3 is CASSRGTGGYEQYF. CDR3 nucleotide sequence: TGTGCCAGCAGCAGGGGGACAGGGGGCTACGAGCAGTACTTC.